The 29 T cell receptor beta chains presented below share a single source sample, sequenced in a study of blood T cell repertoires in COVID-19. Assay: immunoSEQ multiplex PCR; the TCRdb copy retains only in-frame clones and omits some. This sample yields roughly 100,000 clones, of which roughly 87% are seen a single time; roughly 6.2% belongs to the top ten. Sequenced sample: peripheral blood. Receptor source: a human donor in a cohort sampled during active COVID-19.

V usage is TRBV28 and J usage is TRBJ2-1; D ambiguous. The CDR3 loop spans 11 amino acids. Trimming stripped 1 base from V and 9 bases from J, with 4 bases between. Germline V gene data show CDR1 as MDHEN and CDR2 as SYDVKM. The CDR3 is CASSLSFEQFF. CDR3 nucleotide sequence: TGTGCCAGCAGTTTATCATTTGAGCAGTTCTTC.

The V and J genes are TRBV10-3 and TRBJ2-5, with D possibly being TRBD2 (5 bases). V shed 3 bases and J shed 14 bases, with 16 bases lying between them. The CDR3 covers 12 residues. Germline V gene data show CDR1 as ENHRY and CDR2 as SYGVKD. CDR3 region: CAISESTRRVYF. CDR3 sequence (DNA): TGTGCCATCAGTGAAAGTACCCGGCGGGTTTACTTC.

This clone has a handful of counts. The chain employs TRBV4-1 and TRBJ2-1; 9 bases match TRBD2. Germline values: CDR1 MGHRA, CDR2 YSYEKL. The ends lost 0 bases at V and 7 bases at J; junction bases unmatched: 10. CDR3 length: 17 residues. CDR3 loop: CASSQESFGLASNEQFF. CDR3 in DNA: TGCGCCAGCAGCCAAGAATCTTTCGGACTAGCGTCTAATGAGCAGTTCTTC.

This clone was detected a few times. The CDR3 spells CASKGGGETQYF. CDR3 DNA sequence: TGTGCCAGCAAGGGCGGGGGAGAGACCCAGTACTTC. V and J are TRBV2 and TRBJ2-5, with TRBD2 matching over 7 bases. Germline V gives CDR1 SNHLY, CDR2 FYNNEI. The V segment lost 7 bases and the J segment 4 bases; nucleotides outside the gene matches: 3. The CDR3 is 12 residues long. The full variable domain, its missing parts supplied by reference TRBV2 and TRBJ2-5, is EPEVTQTPSHQVTQMGQEVILRCVPISNHLYFYWYRQILGQKVEFLVSFYNNEISEKSEIFDDQFSVERPDGSNFTLKIRSTKLEDSAMYFCASKGGGETQYFGPGTRLLVL.

The chain combines TRBV9 with TRBJ2-3; D call uncertain. Germline V CDR1 and CDR2: SGDLS, YYNGEE. This CDR3 is built from 14 residues. The V and J ends lost 0 bases and 2 bases respectively, with 7 bases between them. Here the CDR3 reads CASSVAPVTDTQYF. The CDR3 bases are TGTGCCAGCAGCGTAGCTCCGGTCACAGATACGCAGTATTTT.

This clone is a singleton in its sample. The chain carries TRBV15 and TRBJ2-3; no reliable D call. This CDR3 is built from 16 residues. Trimming pared 3 bases from V and 1 base from J, leaving 14 bases between. Germline lookup yields CDR1 LNHNV and CDR2 YYDKDF (reference sequence). This chain's CDR3 is CATSSPSGEGTDTQYF. The CDR3 bases are TGTGCCACCAGCAGTCCCTCCGGCGAGGGCACAGATACGCAGTATTTT.

The chain recombines TRBV5-6 with TRBJ2-1, with 14 bases lining up with TRBD2. There are 16 residues in the CDR3. From germline, CDR1 is SGHDT and CDR2 YYEEEE. The trim removed 5 bases at V and 9 bases at J, leaving 10 bases unmatched. The CDR3 loop is CASRVRLAGGLVEQFF. CDR3 DNA: TGTGCCAGCAGGGTCAGACTAGCGGGGGGGCTCGTTGAGCAGTTCTTC.

The chain recombines TRBV6-5 with TRBJ2-5; 7 positions match TRBD1. After removal of 2 bases from V and 10 bases from J, the junction contained 7 bases not matched to a gene. The CDR3 is 13 residues long. Germline assignment: CDR1 MNHEY and CDR2 SVGAGI. In DNA form, the CDR3 reads TGTGCCAGCAGTTACAGGGGGCCCTCCGACCAGTACTTC. This gives the protein CASSYRGPSDQYF.

The V gene is TRBV28, the J gene TRBJ2-2, with D perhaps TRBD2 (6 bases). The CDR3 length is 14 residues. Trimming took 7 bases from V and 6 from J, leaving 15 bases between them. CDR1 and CDR2 (germline): MDHEN, SYDVKM. CDR3 DNA sequence: TGTGCCAGCAACCCTACTGGGGGGTCCGGGGAGCTGTTTTTT. It specifies CASNPTGGSGELFF.

The chain is built from TRBV5-6 and TRBJ2-7; D gene unclear. The germline CDR1 and CDR2 sequences are SGHDT and YYEEEE. The CDR3 length is 13 residues. V gave up 2 bases and J gave up 4 bases, with 10 bases separating them. This CDR3 is CASSLPNNYEQYF. Written as DNA, the CDR3 is TGTGCCAGCAGCTTACCCAACAATTACGAGCAGTACTTC.

The rearrangement uses TRBV7-2 and TRBJ1-3; D unresolved. Trimming shortened V by 6 bases and J by 0 bases, and 9 bases separated the two germline ends. There are 14 residues in the CDR3. CDR1 and CDR2 from the germline V gene are SGHTA and FQGNSA. CDR3 residues: CASRSSHSGNTIYF. The CDR3, as DNA: TGTGCCAGCAGGTCCTCACACTCTGGAAACACCATATATTTT.

The chain combines TRBV2 with TRBJ1-5; D is undetermined. This CDR3 is built from 13 residues. V was shortened by 7 bases and J by 0 bases, with 7 bases between the two germline ends. CDR1 is SNHLY, CDR2 FYNNEI, per germline. CDR3 DNA: TGTGCCAGCATGAGGGATAGCAATCAGCCCCAGCATTTT. Protein product: CASMRDSNQPQHF. Combining the CDR3 with reference TRBV2 and TRBJ1-5 gives the whole variable domain EPEVTQTPSHQVTQMGQEVILRCVPISNHLYFYWYRQILGQKVEFLVSFYNNEISEKSEIFDDQFSVERPDGSNFTLKIRSTKLEDSAMYFCASMRDSNQPQHFGDGTRLSIL.

The chain links TRBV10-3 to TRBJ2-7; no clear D. The CDR3 extends over 11 amino acids. CDR1 and CDR2 (germline): ENHRY, SYGVKD. V was cut by 6 bases and J by 6 bases, with 9 bases left in between. CDR3: CAISGSFEQYF. The DNA for the CDR3 is TGTGCCATCAGCGGGTCTTTCGAGCAGTACTTC.

The V gene is TRBV28, the J gene TRBJ2-3; TRBD2 matches 7 bases. This CDR3 spans 15 amino acids. Germline loops: CDR1 MDHEN, CDR2 SYDVKM. The J segment lost 3 bases and the V segment lost 5 bases, leaving 8 bases of the junction unmatched. CDR3 sequence reads: CASSRLADSTDTQYF. The CDR3 nucleotides are TGTGCCAGCAGTAGACTAGCCGATTCAACAGATACGCAGTATTTT. Supplemented by reference TRBV28 and TRBJ2-3, the full variable domain reads DVKVTQSSRYLVKRTGEKVFLECVQDMDHENMFWYRQDPGLGLRLIYFSYDVKMKEKGDIPEGYSVSREKKERFSLILESASTNQTSMYLCASSRLADSTDTQYFGPGTRLTVL.

CDR3 nucleotide sequence: TGTGCCAGCAGCCCACCGGGGACAGGGGGACAAGAGACCCAGTACTTC. Residues: CASSPPGTGGQETQYF. This sequence joins TRBV7-8 and TRBJ2-5; 11 bases match TRBD1. CDR1 is SGHVS and CDR2 is FQNEAQ in the germline V gene. CDR3 size: 16 residues. Trimming at V came to 5 bases and at J to 2 bases, leaving 7 bases not matched to a gene.

This chain connects TRBV5-4 to TRBJ1-1; 8 bases match TRBD1. Per the germline V gene, CDR1 is SGHNT and CDR2 is YYREEE (reference sequence). This CDR3 spans 13 amino acids. V lost 3 bases and J lost 6; bases outside the gene matches: 4. CDR3: CASSSTGVAEAFF. The CDR3 DNA sequence: TGTGCCAGCAGCTCGACAGGGGTTGCTGAAGCTTTCTTT.

CDR3 amino acids: CASSIAEPPTGELFF. CDR3 sequence (DNA): TGTGCCAGCAGCATCGCGGAACCGCCCACCGGGGAGCTGTTTTTT. V is TRBV11-2 and J is TRBJ2-2, with D unresolved. Trimming removed 5 bases from V and 4 bases from J, with 14 bases in between. The CDR3 runs 15 residues. CDR1 is SGHAT and CDR2 is FQNNGV in the germline V gene. Full variable domain (rest looked up from reference TRBV11-2 and TRBJ2-2): EAGVAQSPRYKIIEKRQSVAFWCNPISGHATLYWYQQILGQGPKLLIQFQNNGVVDDSQLPKDRFSAERLKGVDSTLKIQPAKLEDSAVYLCASSIAEPPTGELFFGEGSRLTVL.

This clone has a single count. The chain carries TRBV7-2 and TRBJ2-7; tentatively, D is TRBD2 (5 bases). Germline V gives CDR1 SGHTA, CDR2 FQGNSA. The CDR3 runs to 14 residues. V dropped 5 bases and J dropped 4 bases, with 15 bases sitting between them. CDR3 loop: CASSVGLSAYEQYF. The DNA of the CDR3 is TGTGCCAGCAGCGTCGGACTGTCAGCATACGAGCAGTACTTC.

The genes are TRBV11-2 and TRBJ1-1; D unresolved. In germline, CDR1 is SGHAT, CDR2 FQNNGV. Trimming took off 5 bases at V and 4 bases at J, with 23 bases between the two ends. This CDR3 is 17 amino acids long. CDR3 protein: CASSPLLTVTLGTEAFF. The CDR3 DNA sequence: TGTGCCAGCAGCCCGCTACTCACAGTGACCTTGGGCACTGAAGCTTTCTTT.

The V and J genes are TRBV19 and TRBJ1-1, with 7 bases fitting TRBD1. The CDR3 consists of 15 residues. V shed 6 bases and J 2 bases; nucleotides not matched to a gene: 9. Germline V gene data show CDR1 as LNHDA and CDR2 as SQIVND (reference sequence). CDR3 residues: CASRQGRGYNTEAFF. The CDR3 DNA reads TGTGCCAGTAGACAGGGGAGAGGGTATAACACTGAAGCTTTCTTT.

CDR3 amino acids: CASSLRLAGVGSGEQYF. The CDR3 coding sequence is TGTGCCAGCAGCCTAAGACTAGCGGGAGTAGGGAGTGGCGAGCAGTACTTC. The chain is built from TRBV4-2 and TRBJ2-7; TRBD2 matches at 12 bases. The CDR3 covers 17 residues. CDR1 LGHNA and CDR2 YNFKEQ come from the germline V gene. V trimming: 4 bases; J trimming: 6 bases; junction bases outside the gene matches: 13.

CDR3 sequence reads: CASSEDQGPHTDTQYF. CDR3 sequence (DNA): TGTGCCAGCAGTGAGGACCAGGGTCCCCACACAGATACGCAGTATTTT. The chain uses TRBV2 and TRBJ2-3, with a tentative D call TRBD1 (5 bases). The V gene's germline CDR1 is SNHLY and CDR2 FYNNEI. The CDR3 has 16 residues. V gave up 3 bases and J gave up 2 bases, with 15 bases separating them.

The genes are TRBV7-3 and TRBJ2-2, with TRBD1 matching over 7 bases. CDR3 length: 13 amino acids. The trim removed 4 bases at V and 6 bases at J, leaving 2 bases unmatched. CDR1 and CDR2 from the germline V gene are SGHTA and FQGTGA. CDR3 bases: TGTGCCAGCAGCTCCCAGGGGGCCGGGGAGCTGTTTTTT. This gives the protein CASSSQGAGELFF. The whole variable domain, remainder taken from reference TRBV7-3 and TRBJ2-2, is GAGVSQTPSNKVTEKGKYVELRCDPISGHTALYWYRQSLGQGPEFLIYFQGTGAADDSGLPNDRFFAVRPEGSVSTLKIQRTERGDSAVYLCASSSQGAGELFFGEGSRLTVL.

This clone has more than one count but fewer than ten. The chain uses TRBV4-1 and TRBJ1-5; TRBD1 agrees at 7 bases. CDR1 and CDR2 (germline): MGHRA, YSYEKL. The V segment lost 1 base and the J segment 2 bases; nucleotides outside the gene matches: 5. There are 16 residues in the CDR3. The CDR3 nucleotides read TGCGCCAGCAGCCAAGCAGGGGGAAGGGGCAATCAGCCCCAGCATTTT. Translation gives CASSQAGGRGNQPQHF.

This chain's CDR3 is CASTTVGPPPNYGYTF. CDR3 nucleotides: TGTGCCAGCACCACGGTTGGGCCGCCGCCTAACTATGGCTACACCTTC. The rearrangement links TRBV3-1 (or the pseudogene TRBV3-2) to TRBJ1-2, with no clear D. The CDR3 has 16 amino acids. The germline CDR1 and CDR2 sequences are LGHDT and YNNKEL (reference sequence). Trimming cost V 7 bases and J 0 bases, with 18 bases left between them.

The J gene is TRBJ2-1, the V gene TRBV19, with 8 nucleotides matching TRBD2. From germline, CDR1 is LNHDA and CDR2 SQIVND (reference sequence). The ends lost 4 bases at V and 8 bases at J; junction bases unmatched: 10. The length of the CDR3 is 15 residues. The CDR3 spells CASSKWKGLEDEQFF. Written as DNA, the CDR3 is TGTGCCAGTAGTAAATGGAAGGGACTAGAAGATGAGCAGTTCTTC.

The chain uses TRBV10-3 and TRBJ1-4; 8 positions agree with TRBD1. Germline loops: CDR1 ENHRY, CDR2 SYGVKD. This CDR3 comprises 13 residues. Unmatched junction bases numbered 2, after V lost 6 bases and J lost 5 bases. This CDR3 reads CAIRRTGNEKLFF. The CDR3 DNA reads as TGTGCCATCAGGCGGACAGGGAATGAAAAACTGTTTTTT.

V usage is TRBV3-1 (or the pseudogene TRBV3-2) and J usage is TRBJ2-7; 8 bases are shared with TRBD1. The CDR3 length is 15 residues. The germline CDR1 and CDR2 sequences are LGHDT and YNNKEL (reference sequence). Trimming at V came to 2 bases and at J to 4 bases, leaving 7 bases not matched to a gene. CDR3 nucleotides: TGTGCCAGCAGCCAAACCGGACAGGGTACATACGAGCAGTACTTC. Its translation is CASSQTGQGTYEQYF.

This chain links TRBV10-3 with TRBJ1-1; 9 bases are shared with TRBD1. CDR1 is ENHRY, CDR2 SYGVKD, per germline. This CDR3 is built from 14 residues. Trimming cost V 4 bases and J 4 bases; bases outside gene matches: 4. CDR3 in DNA: TGTGCCATCAGTGCCTCGACAGGGGGCACTGAAGCTTTCTTT. Its protein is CAISASTGGTEAFF.